This paragraph reports one T cell receptor (beta chain). The specificity of this receptor is unknown. No per-base quality is available; no much larger clone lies one base away. The sample is drawn from a study of cytotoxic CD8 clonotypes in ibrutinib-treated CLL (dated by TCRdb to 2020 to 2023). Some background on the complete study: In this cohort, approximately 15 patients were treatment-naive and some 10 were relapsed/refractory, while 17 to 18 had unmutated IGHV. Responses were partial in around 25 patients and complete in 2; after median approximately 67 months follow-up, some 14 stayed in remission and about twelve progressed. Response samples were taken after a median of 12 months on treatment, ranging from roughly 6 to 36 months. On average, each sample had a few hundred thousand productive templates and around 100,000 productive rearrangements. Of the approximately 86 people in the trial, around 26 had longitudinal samples available. Cryopreserved peripheral blood mononuclear cells were collected at three points: before therapy, at response, and at either sustained remission or disease progression. All remission and progressive disease samples were collected while patients were still receiving ibrutinib.

Results and caveats for the whole study, not just this receptor: Public clonotypes were rare and either shrank or stayed stable during treatment, and the rise in clonality at ibrutinib response reflected expansion of private clonotypes. Lymph node repertoires were not examined, and the timing of sampling was not matched between patients in sustained remission and those whose disease progressed. At baseline, clonality was higher than in age-matched healthy donors and showed a strong correlation with circulating CD8+ T-cell counts. An increase in clonality was observed at ibrutinib response, with clonality remaining stable during sustained remission and falling back toward baseline at progression.

For TCR beta library preparation, roughly 2.2 micrograms of genomic DNA were isolated from cryopreserved PBMCs. Longitudinal blood samples from CLL patients receiving ibrutinib monotherapy were subjected to high-throughput TCR beta sequencing. The patients were enrolled in a single-center, open-label phase 2 trial of ibrutinib monotherapy. On a MiSeq, deep resolution sequencing aimed for a depth between 1 in 1 million and 1 in 200,000 T cells, with each clonotype covered around 10x on average. TCR beta libraries were generated with the immunoSEQ hsTCRB Kit. The source study handled its data this way. ImmunoSEQ Data Assistant and ImmunoSEQ Analyzer were used for data analysis, and V, D and J genes were assigned according to IMGT definitions. Clonality, which ranges from 0 to 1, was calculated by subtracting the normalized Shannon entropy of productive rearrangement frequencies from one. Only overrepresented clonotypes making up at least 0.05% of each patient's repertoire were included in the public clonotype analysis. Approximately 12 repertoires from age-matched healthy donors, obtained from immuneACCESS, served as clonality controls. The table was pulled from immuneACCESS by TCRdb, which kept in-frame rearrangements only. Such tables lose some clones; where checked, under half of the loss comes from unresolved V genes, and the rest has no known cause. V and J calls and clone size are given by that table; D and trimming were obtained from the DNA. In this sample the table shows roughly 30,000 clones, around 76% of which occur a single time. In total, the top ten clones hold 51% of the sample.

CDR1 and CDR2 were assigned from the germline V gene as MNHNS and SASEGT. There are 12 amino acids in the CDR3, from cysteine to phenylalanine inclusive. The sequence is cut down to CDR3 DNA, 36 bases in frame from base 1. V drops 6 bases and J drops 6 bases, leaving 10 bases in between. The chain employs TRBV6-1 and TRBJ2-3; no D gene call is confident. Specimen: PBMCs, collected after 36 months of ibrutinib treatment. This TCR derives from a human donor with chronic lymphocytic leukemia. The sequenced DNA is TGTGCCAGCAGAAAGGCGTATGATACGCAGTATTTT. Its product reads: CASRKAYDTQYF.